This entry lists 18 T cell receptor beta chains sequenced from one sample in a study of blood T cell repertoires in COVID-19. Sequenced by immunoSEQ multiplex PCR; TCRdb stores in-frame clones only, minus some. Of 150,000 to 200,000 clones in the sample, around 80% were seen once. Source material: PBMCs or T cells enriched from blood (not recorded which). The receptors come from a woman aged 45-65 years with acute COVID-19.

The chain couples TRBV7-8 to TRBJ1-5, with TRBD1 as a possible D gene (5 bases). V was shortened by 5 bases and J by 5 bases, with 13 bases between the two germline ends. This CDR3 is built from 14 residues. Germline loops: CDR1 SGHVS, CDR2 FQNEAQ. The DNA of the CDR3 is TGTGCCAGCAGCCGGGGGGGGGAACATCAGCCCCAGCATTTT. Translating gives CASSRGGEHQPQHF.

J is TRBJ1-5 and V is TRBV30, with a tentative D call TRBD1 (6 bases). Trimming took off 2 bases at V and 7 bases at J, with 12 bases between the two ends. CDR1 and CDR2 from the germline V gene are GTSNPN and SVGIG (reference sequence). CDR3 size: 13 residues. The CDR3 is CAWSLQGHQPQHF. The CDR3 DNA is TGTGCCTGGAGTTTACAGGGACACCAGCCCCAGCATTTT.

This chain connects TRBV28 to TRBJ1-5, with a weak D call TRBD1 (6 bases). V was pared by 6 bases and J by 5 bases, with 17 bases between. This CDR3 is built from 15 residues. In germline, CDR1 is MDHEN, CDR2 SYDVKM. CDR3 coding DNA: TGTGCCAGCAGCGAGAGGACAGTCGGAGATCAGCCCCAGCATTTT. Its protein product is CASSERTVGDQPQHF.

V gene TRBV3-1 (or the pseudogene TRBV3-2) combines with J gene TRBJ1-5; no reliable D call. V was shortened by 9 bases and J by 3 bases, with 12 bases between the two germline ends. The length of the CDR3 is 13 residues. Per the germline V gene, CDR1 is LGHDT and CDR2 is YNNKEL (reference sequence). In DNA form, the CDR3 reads TGTGCCAGTCAGGAACAGCCCAATCAGCCCCAGCATTTT. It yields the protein CASQEQPNQPQHF.

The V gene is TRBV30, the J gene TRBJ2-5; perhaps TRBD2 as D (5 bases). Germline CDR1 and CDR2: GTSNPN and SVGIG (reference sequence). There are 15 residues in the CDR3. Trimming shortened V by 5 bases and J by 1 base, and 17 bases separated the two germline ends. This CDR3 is CAWGDQRLLQETQYF. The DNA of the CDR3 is TGTGCCTGGGGAGATCAACGACTACTCCAAGAGACCCAGTACTTC.

CDR3 DNA: TGTGCCTGGAGTCGTGGCGGTAGCTCCTACGAGCAGTACGTC. The encoded protein is CAWSRGGSSYEQYV. The rearrangement links TRBV30 to TRBJ2-7; D call uncertain. The V gene lost 2 bases and the J gene lost 0 bases, with 11 bases spanning the gap. The germline CDR1 and CDR2 sequences are GTSNPN and SVGIG (reference sequence). The CDR3 extends over 14 amino acids.

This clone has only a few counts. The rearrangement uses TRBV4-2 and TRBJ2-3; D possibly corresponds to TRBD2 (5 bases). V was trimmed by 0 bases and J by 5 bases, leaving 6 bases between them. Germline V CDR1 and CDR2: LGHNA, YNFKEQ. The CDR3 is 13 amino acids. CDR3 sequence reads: CASSQDRGDTQYF. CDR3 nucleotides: TGTGCCAGCAGCCAAGATCGGGGAGATACGCAGTATTTT.

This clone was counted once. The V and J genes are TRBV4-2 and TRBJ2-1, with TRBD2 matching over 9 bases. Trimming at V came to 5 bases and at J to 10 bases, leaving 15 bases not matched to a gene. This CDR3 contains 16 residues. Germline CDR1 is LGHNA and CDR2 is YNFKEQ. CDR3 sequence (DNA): TGTGCCAGCAGCTTCTTAGGGACTAGCAATTCTGGGGAGCAGTTCTTC. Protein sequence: CASSFLGTSNSGEQFF.

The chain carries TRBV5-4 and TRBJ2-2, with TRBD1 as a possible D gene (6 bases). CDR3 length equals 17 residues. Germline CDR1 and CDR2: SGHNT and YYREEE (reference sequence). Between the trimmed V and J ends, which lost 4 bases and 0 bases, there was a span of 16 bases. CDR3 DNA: TGTGCCAGCAGCACGGGACAACCTAACGCGAACACCGGGGAGCTGTTTTTT. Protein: CASSTGQPNANTGELFF. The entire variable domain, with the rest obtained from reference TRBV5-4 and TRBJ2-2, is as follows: ETGVTQSPTHLIKTRGQQVTLRCSSQSGHNTVSWYQQALGQGPQFIFQYYREEENGRGNFPPRFSGLQFPNYSSELNVNALELDDSALYLCASSTGQPNANTGELFFGEGSRLTVL.

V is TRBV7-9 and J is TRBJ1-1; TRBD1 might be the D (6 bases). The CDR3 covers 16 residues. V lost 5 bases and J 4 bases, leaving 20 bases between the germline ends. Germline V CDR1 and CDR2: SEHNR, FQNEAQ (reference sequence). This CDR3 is CASSPPGTPRGTEAFF. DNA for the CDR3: TGTGCCAGCAGCCCGCCCGGGACACCTCGAGGCACTGAAGCTTTCTTT. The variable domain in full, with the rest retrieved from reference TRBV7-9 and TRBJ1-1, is DTGVSQNPRHKITKRGQNVTFRCDPISEHNRLYWYRQTLGQGPEFLTYFQNEAQLEKSRLLSDRFSAERPKGSFSTLEIQRTEQGDSAMYLCASSPPGTPRGTEAFFGQGTRLTVV.

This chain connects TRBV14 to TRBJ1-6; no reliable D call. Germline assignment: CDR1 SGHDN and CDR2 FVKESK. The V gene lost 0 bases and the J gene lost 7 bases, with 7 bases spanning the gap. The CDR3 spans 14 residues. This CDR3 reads CASSQDFGNSPLHF. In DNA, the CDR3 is TGTGCCAGCAGCCAAGATTTTGGCAATTCACCCCTCCACTTT. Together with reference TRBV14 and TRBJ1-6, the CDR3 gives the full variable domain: EAGVTQFPSHSVIEKGQTVTLRCDPISGHDNLYWYRRVMGKEIKFLLHFVKESKQDESGMPNNRFLAERTGGTYSTLKVQPAELEDSGVYFCASSQDFGNSPLHFGNGTRLTVT.

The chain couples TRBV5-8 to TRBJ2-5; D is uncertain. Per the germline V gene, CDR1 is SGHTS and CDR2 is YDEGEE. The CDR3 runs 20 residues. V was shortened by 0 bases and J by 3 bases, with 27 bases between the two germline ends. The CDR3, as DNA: TGTGCCAGCAGCTTGGTGCCAGGATCCCTCCTCATGTCGTCCAAAGAGACCCAGTACTTC. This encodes CASSLVPGSLLMSSKETQYF. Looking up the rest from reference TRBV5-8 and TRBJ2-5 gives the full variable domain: EAGVTQSPTHLIKTRGQQATLRCSPISGHTSVYWYQQALGLGLQFLLWYDEGEERNRGNFPPRFSGRQFPNYSSELNVNALELEDSALYLCASSLVPGSLLMSSKETQYFGPGTRLLVL.

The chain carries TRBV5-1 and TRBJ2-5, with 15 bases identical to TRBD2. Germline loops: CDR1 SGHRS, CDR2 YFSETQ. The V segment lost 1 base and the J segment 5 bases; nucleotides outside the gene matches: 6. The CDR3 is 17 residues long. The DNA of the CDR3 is TGCGCCAGCAGCTTGAGGACTAGCGGGGGGGCTGGGGAGACCCAGTACTTC. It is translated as CASSLRTSGGAGETQYF.

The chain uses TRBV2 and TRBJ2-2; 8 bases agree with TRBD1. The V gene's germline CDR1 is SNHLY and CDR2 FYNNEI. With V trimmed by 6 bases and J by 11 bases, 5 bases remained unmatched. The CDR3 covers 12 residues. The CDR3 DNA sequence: TGTGCCAGCAGATTGGACAGGGAAGAGCTGTTTTTT. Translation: CASRLDREELFF.

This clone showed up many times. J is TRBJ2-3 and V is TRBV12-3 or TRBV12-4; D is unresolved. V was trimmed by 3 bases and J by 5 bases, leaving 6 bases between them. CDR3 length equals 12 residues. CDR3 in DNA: TGTGCCAGCAGTTTGGCGGAAGATACGCAGTATTTT. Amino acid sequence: CASSLAEDTQYF.

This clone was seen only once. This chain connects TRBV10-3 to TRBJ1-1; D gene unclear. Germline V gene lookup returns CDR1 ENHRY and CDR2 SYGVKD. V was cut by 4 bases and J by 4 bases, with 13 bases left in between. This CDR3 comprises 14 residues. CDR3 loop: CAISGTVTSTEAFF. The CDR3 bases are TGTGCCATCAGTGGAACAGTTACATCCACTGAAGCTTTCTTT.

The CDR3 is CASSPDRDFGNTIYF. CDR3 DNA: TGCGCCAGCAGTCCCGACCGGGACTTTGGAAACACCATATATTTT. The chain recombines TRBV5-1 with TRBJ1-3; possible D gene TRBD1, 5 bases. Looked up from germline, CDR1 is SGHRS and CDR2 is YFSETQ. V dropped 5 bases and J dropped 3 bases, with 15 bases sitting between them. The CDR3 has 15 residues. The full variable domain, in which reference TRBV5-1 and TRBJ1-3 provide the parts outside the CDR3, is KAGVTQTPRYLIKTRGQQVTLSCSPISGHRSVSWYQQTPGQGLQFLFEYFSETQRNKGNFPGRFSGRQFSNSRSEMNVSTLELGDSALYLCASSPDRDFGNTIYFGEGSWLTVV.

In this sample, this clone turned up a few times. DNA for the CDR3: TGTGCCCTTGCGAGGGACCAAGAGACCCAGTACTTC. Amino acids: CALARDQETQYF. The chain joins TRBV7-9 to TRBJ2-5, with a weak D call TRBD2 (5 bases). Per the germline V gene, CDR1 is SEHNR and CDR2 is FQNEAQ (reference sequence). V was trimmed by 11 bases and J by 0 bases, leaving 10 bases between them. The CDR3 is made up of 12 amino acids.